A selection of T cell receptor beta chains follows, all from one sample in a study of CD8+ T cells in alopecia areata. The method was immunoSEQ multiplex PCR; TCRdb's version includes in-frame clones alone and lacks a portion of them. The data contain about 110,000 clones, about 50% of them singletons. The sample was NKG2D-low CD8+ T cells sorted from blood. The receptor source for this set is a human donor with alopecia areata. The CDR3 runs from the conserved cysteine through the conserved F or W. Fields, in order: V gene, D gene, clone size, J gene, CDR3 protein, CDR3 DNA. D genes are given only for firm matches. Rows give clone size only sometimes, using once, few, many, or a class for an expanded clone.

>TRBV6-1|NA|NA|TRBJ2-1
CASSEYGAESSYNEQFF
TGTGCCAGCAGTGAATATGGAGCGGAGAGCTCCTACAATGAGCAGTTCTTC
>TRBV7-9|TRBD1|few|TRBJ1-1
CASSLGSPGTGDTEAFF
TGTGCCAGCAGCTTAGGATCCCCCGGGACAGGGGACACTGAAGCTTTCTTT
>TRBV27|NA|NA|TRBJ2-7
CASSPSRAYEQYF
TGTGCCAGCAGCCCCTCGCGGGCCTACGAGCAGTACTTC
>TRBV5-4|NA|NA|TRBJ2-7
CASSYPGQAYEQYF
TGTGCCAGCAGCTACCCGGGACAAGCCTACGAGCAGTACTTC
>TRBV9|NA|NA|TRBJ1-4
CASSVGGTAVEKLFF
TGTGCCAGCAGCGTAGGCGGGACGGCGGTGGAAAAACTGTTTTTT
>TRBV7-2|NA|NA|TRBJ2-3
CASSLEGGLAGDTQYF
TGTGCCAGCAGCTTAGAGGGGGGGTTAGCGGGAGATACGCAGTATTTT
>TRBV19|TRBD2|few|TRBJ2-1
CASSAWGLAGDNEQFF
TGTGCCAGTAGTGCCTGGGGACTAGCGGGGGACAATGAGCAGTTCTTC
>TRBV5-6|NA|few|TRBJ2-3
CASSPTRITDTQYF
TGTGCCAGCAGCCCGACAAGGATCACAGATACGCAGTATTTT
>TRBV5-1|TRBD1|NA|TRBJ2-1
CASSPGQGADEQFF
TGCGCCAGCAGCCCGGGACAGGGGGCGGATGAGCAGTTCTTC
>TRBV5-1|TRBD2|few|TRBJ2-7
CASSSGTSLREQYF
TGCGCCAGCAGCTCGGGGACTAGTTTACGCGAGCAGTACTTC
>TRBV28|NA|NA|TRBJ1-2
CASTPTGGWYGYTF
TGTGCCAGCACCCCGACGGGGGGTTGGTATGGCTACACCTTC
>TRBV7-3|TRBD2|few|TRBJ2-1
CASSVLAGGNNEQFF
TGTGCCAGCAGCGTACTAGCGGGAGGAAACAATGAGCAGTTCTTC
>TRBV7-9|NA|NA|TRBJ2-1
CASSLGLAESNEQFF
TGTGCCAGCAGCTTAGGTCTAGCAGAAAGCAATGAGCAGTTCTTC
>TRBV5-8|NA|NA|TRBJ2-5
CASGDREFREETQYF
TGTGCCAGCGGGGATCGTGAATTCAGGGAAGAGACCCAGTACTTC
>TRBV29-1|TRBD2|few|TRBJ2-7
CSVQATSGRSFQGYEQYF
TGCAGCGTCCAAGCAACTAGCGGGAGGTCCTTCCAGGGATACGAGCAGTACTTC
>TRBV2|TRBD1|NA|TRBJ2-7
CASTGQGYEQYF
TGTGCCAGCACAGGACAGGGCTACGAGCAGTACTTC
>TRBV7-9|NA|few|TRBJ1-3
CASSLGGRDSGNTIYF
TGTGCCAGCAGCTTAGGGGGACGGGACTCTGGAAACACCATATATTTT
>TRBV2|NA|NA|TRBJ2-7
CASREYYEQYF
TGTGCCAGCAGAGAGTACTACGAGCAGTACTTC
>TRBV7-9|NA|few|TRBJ2-2
CASSLAGGVNTGELFF
TGTGCCAGCAGCTTAGCCGGTGGGGTCAACACCGGGGAGCTGTTTTTT
>TRBV2|TRBD1|NA|TRBJ1-1
CASSETARQGTTEAFF
TGTGCCAGCAGTGAAACCGCCCGACAGGGTACCACTGAAGCTTTCTTT
>TRBV5-1|NA|few|TRBJ2-4
CASSLGSGLAKNIQYF
TGCGCCAGCAGCTTGGGAAGCGGGCTAGCCAAAAACATTCAGTACTTC
>TRBV28|NA|NA|TRBJ2-5
CASSSYRDPEETQYF
TGTGCCAGCAGTTCCTACCGGGACCCAGAAGAGACCCAGTACTTC
>TRBV6-5|TRBD1|NA|TRBJ1-1
CASSPGQVNTEAFF
TGTGCCAGCAGCCCTGGACAGGTGAACACTGAAGCTTTCTTT
>TRBV4-1|NA|few|TRBJ1-1
CASSQAPGALTEAFF
TGCGCCAGCAGCCAAGCCCCGGGGGCTCTCACTGAAGCTTTCTTT
>TRBV5-1|NA|NA|TRBJ2-2
CASSLKQSGRELFF
TGCGCCAGCAGCTTGAAGCAGAGTGGCCGGGAGCTGTTTTTT
>TRBV7-8|NA|NA|TRBJ2-6
CASERGGTGANVLTF
TGTGCCAGCGAAAGGGGGGGGACTGGGGCCAACGTCCTGACTTTC
>TRBV7-7|TRBD1|NA|TRBJ2-1
CASSTGTGVEQFF
TGTGCTAGCAGTACCGGGACAGGGGTTGAGCAGTTCTTC
>TRBV25-1|TRBD2|NA|TRBJ2-5
CASSLQAGVETQYF
TGTGCCAGCAGTTTACAGGCGGGGGTTGAGACCCAGTACTTC
>TRBV6-6|TRBD2|NA|TRBJ2-7
CASSSRLAGADEQYF
TGTGCCAGCAGTTCACGACTAGCGGGAGCTGACGAGCAGTACTTC
>TRBV7-3|TRBD2|NA|TRBJ2-3
CASSLVSGSVSDTQYF
TGTGCCAGCAGCTTAGTGAGCGGGAGCGTGTCGGATACGCAGTATTTT
>TRBV7-2|TRBD2|NA|TRBJ2-7
CASSLGGAGVKTEQYF
TGTGCCAGCAGCTTAGGGGGAGCGGGAGTAAAGACCGAGCAGTACTTC
>TRBV6-5|TRBD1|NA|TRBJ2-1
CASSFGTGNNEQFF
TGTGCCAGCAGCTTCGGGACAGGGAACAATGAGCAGTTCTTC
>TRBV7-9|NA|NA|TRBJ1-1
CASSLVNTEAFF
TGTGCCAGCAGCTTAGTCAACACTGAAGCTTTCTTT
>TRBV28|NA|NA|TRBJ1-1
CATKQQGGNTEAFF
TGTGCCACGAAACAACAGGGAGGGAACACTGAAGCTTTCTTT